This TCR beta chain emerged from a study of T cells after yellow fever vaccination. Study findings and constraints: Some clonotypes, a small share, were shared between CD4 and CD8 compartments.

With regard to this clonotype: Its antigen remains unidentified.

The study made its TCR cDNA through 5'RACE template switching. That step introduced a universal primer site along with UMIs. TCRdb processed the 5' RACE reads anew with MiXCR; each CDR3 protein has one entry. Here the sample spans 300,000 or so distinct CDR3 sequences, around 8.6% being singletons. There are 13 residues in the CDR3. J was trimmed by 5 bases and V by 6 bases; bases with no gene match: 7. In germline, CDR1 is SGHRS, CDR2 YFSETQ. V gene TRBV5-1 combines with J gene TRBJ1-1, with 7 bases that match TRBD1. The TCR comes from a man aged 18 to 30 who received the YFV17D yellow fever vaccine. Sample: CD4+ T cells sorted from PBMCs, taken 5 days after the yellow fever booster vaccination. CDR3: CASTYTGVTEAFF. Here the CDR3 DNA reads TGCGCCAGCACGTACACAGGGGTGACTGAAGCTTTCTTT.